The 13 T cell receptor beta chains reported below all come from one sample, sequenced in a study of cytomegalovirus exposure and HLA in healthy donors. The PCR was carried out with 60 Vbeta primers and 13 Jbeta primers. Here immunoSEQ multiplex PCR was the method, and the copy in TCRdb shows in-frame clones only, minus some. The sample has around 31,000 clones; roughly 66% are singletons. The sequenced sample was PBMCs. Receptors originate from a male donor in good health and CMV-seropositive.

The chain combines TRBV6-6 with TRBJ1-2, with unresolved D. Trimming took 0 bases from V and 7 from J, leaving 9 bases between them. In germline, CDR1 is MNHNY, CDR2 SVGAGI (reference sequence). The CDR3 extends over 13 amino acids. The CDR3: CASSYSIGGGYTF. The CDR3 DNA is TGTGCCAGCAGTTACTCGATCGGCGGTGGCTACACCTTC.

V and J are TRBV7-3 and TRBJ2-7; 7 bases are shared with TRBD1. The CDR3 runs 13 residues. The ends lost 6 bases at V and 3 bases at J; junction bases unmatched: 5. The germline V gene has CDR1 SGHTA and CDR2 FQGTGA. For the CDR3, the DNA is TGTGCCAGCAGTCACCGACAGGGCTACGAGCAGTACTTC. As protein: CASSHRQGYEQYF.

V and J are TRBV6-5 and TRBJ1-5; tentative D call: TRBD1 (6 bases). V gave up 6 bases and J gave up 1 base, with 13 bases separating them. CDR1 and CDR2 (germline): MNHEY, SVGAGI. CDR3 length: 15 residues. The CDR3 DNA is TGTGCCAGCAGAAAACAGGGCGGGAGCAATCAGCCCCAGCATTTT. It is translated as CASRKQGGSNQPQHF.

The chain couples TRBV4-1 to TRBJ1-1; perhaps TRBD1 as D (6 bases). From germline, CDR1 is MGHRA and CDR2 YSYEKL. The germline V and J ends were trimmed by 4 bases and 1 base, with 10 bases remaining between them. The CDR3 loop spans 14 amino acids. The CDR3 loop reads CASSRGPGNTEAFF. CDR3 nucleotides: TGCGCCAGCAGCCGGGGGCCGGGGAACACTGAAGCTTTCTTT.

This clone has a single count. The chain joins TRBV14 to TRBJ1-5; no clear D gene. The CDR3 runs 12 residues. V was cut by 4 bases and J by 15 bases, with 16 bases left in between. In germline, CDR1 is SGHDN, CDR2 FVKESK. The CDR3 DNA follows: TGTGCCAGCAGCCTAAACTGGTCCTCGTCGCATTTT. Its translation: CASSLNWSSSHF.

This clone has more than one count but fewer than ten. The chain is built from TRBV15 and TRBJ2-2; D is possibly TRBD2 (6 bases). V gave up 5 bases and J gave up 4 bases, with 14 bases separating them. The CDR3 runs 15 residues. Germline CDR1 is LNHNV and CDR2 is YYDKDF (reference sequence). The CDR3 DNA is TGTGCCACCAGCTCGCGGGGAGCGGGCACCGGGGAGCTGTTTTTT. It translates to CATSSRGAGTGELFF.

The rearrangement links TRBV27 to TRBJ2-1; D may be TRBD1 (6 bases). V lost 5 bases and J 8 bases, leaving 13 bases between the germline ends. CDR1 is MNHEY and CDR2 is SMNVEV in the germline V gene (reference sequence). The CDR3 is 13 residues long. The chain's CDR3 is CASSVGPGDEQFF. The CDR3 DNA sequence: TGTGCCAGCAGTGTCGGCCCAGGGGATGAGCAGTTCTTC.

The V call is TRBV28, the J call TRBJ1-2, with D tentatively TRBD1 (6 bases). The CDR3 is made up of 15 amino acids. The V end lost 6 bases, the J end lost 0 bases, and 14 bases lay between the germline ends. CDR1 MDHEN and CDR2 SYDVKM come from the germline V gene. CDR3 sequence (DNA): TGTGCCAGCAGCCAAACAGGGCCTACTAACTATGGCTACACCTTC. This encodes CASSQTGPTNYGYTF.

This sequence joins TRBV28 and TRBJ1-2; 7 positions match TRBD1. The germline gives CDR1 MDHEN, CDR2 SYDVKM. The J segment lost 2 bases and the V segment lost 4 bases, leaving 1 base of the junction unmatched. This CDR3 contains 13 residues. The CDR3 sequence is CASSWGQNYGYTF. The CDR3 DNA follows: TGTGCCAGCAGTTGGGGACAGAACTATGGCTACACCTTC.

The table lists this clone with a few counts. V is TRBV7-2 and J is TRBJ1-5; tentatively, D is TRBD1 (6 bases). CDR3 length: 13 amino acids. V was pared by 5 bases and J by 3 bases, with 8 bases between. Germline assignment: CDR1 SGHTA and CDR2 FQGNSA. CDR3 region: CASSRDTNQPQHF. The CDR3 region has the DNA TGTGCCAGCAGCCGGGACACCAATCAGCCCCAGCATTTT.

This clone was detected only a few times. The V gene is TRBV19, the J gene TRBJ2-2; 10 bases match TRBD1. The germline V gene has CDR1 LNHDA and CDR2 SQIVND (reference sequence). With V trimmed by 7 bases and J by 3 bases, 8 bases remained unmatched. The CDR3 totals 16 residues. CDR3: CASKRDRGGYTGELFF. CDR3 nucleotides: TGTGCCAGTAAACGGGACAGGGGCGGGTACACCGGGGAGCTGTTTTTT.

There are a few counts of this clone. This chain connects TRBV6-4 to TRBJ2-2, with TRBD1 as a possible D gene (5 bases). V was shortened by 4 bases and J by 6 bases, with 18 bases between the two germline ends. CDR3 length equals 16 residues. From germline, CDR1 is MRHNA and CDR2 SNTAGT. The CDR3 loop is CASSATPGQGAGELFF. The CDR3 region has the DNA TGTGCCAGCAGTGCCACCCCCGGGCAGGGCGCCGGGGAGCTGTTTTTT.

This chain connects TRBV7-9 to TRBJ2-7, with TRBD2 matching 12 bases. J gave up 3 bases and V 4 bases, and 4 bases lay outside the gene matches. From germline, CDR1 is SEHNR and CDR2 FQNEAQ (reference sequence). The CDR3 has 15 amino acids. The CDR3, as DNA: TGTGCCAGCAGCTCGACTAGCGGGGGCCGCTACGAGCAGTACTTC. This encodes CASSSTSGGRYEQYF.